This TCR beta chain appears in the sequencing data of a study of early T cells in non-severe SARS-CoV-2 infection. Overall study context: From unsorted whole blood, bulk RNA was sequenced, and the chains remained unpaired.

Study results and limitations: VDJdb matching favored anti-spike CD8 responses, missing private and CD4 specificities.

CDR3 length: 16 amino acids. Unmatched junction bases numbered 11, after V lost 4 bases and J lost 2 bases. Germline loops: CDR1 SGHRS, CDR2 YFSETQ. As to this clonotype: Antigen: not known.

cDNA molecules, individually, were tagged with unique molecular identifiers. TCRdb called the 5' RACE reads again in MiXCR, with one record for every CDR3 protein. This table has approximately 69,000 distinct CDR3 sequences, 12% appearing once. The sequence derives from an adult who was a healthcare worker with PCR-confirmed SARS-CoV-2 infection or an uninfected control (not recorded which). Sequencing used whole blood. V is TRBV5-1 and J is TRBJ2-5; TRBD1 agrees at 7 bases. The CDR3 DNA sequence: TGCGCCAGCAGCACACCTACGGGGACAGCGCAAGAGACCCAGTACTTC. Translated, it gives CASSTPTGTAQETQYF. Variable domain in full (rest from reference TRBV5-1 and TRBJ2-5): KAGVTQTPRYLIKTRGQQVTLSCSPISGHRSVSWYQQTPGQGLQFLFEYFSETQRNKGNFPGRFSGRQFSNSRSEMNVSTLELGDSALYLCASSTPTGTAQETQYFGPGTRLLVL.